A single sample is the source of the 25 T cell receptor beta chains below, sequenced in a study of blood T cell repertoires in COVID-19. This table comes from immunoSEQ multiplex PCR, and its TCRdb copy is limited to in-frame clones, with some not included. In the table there are hundreds of thousands of clones, around four fifths of which are singletons. Sequenced material: peripheral blood. The receptors shown here come from a woman in her 50s with active or convalescent COVID-19.

J is TRBJ2-3 and V is TRBV5-1; TRBD1 matches at 9 bases. The CDR3 is made up of 18 amino acids. V trimming: 3 bases; J trimming: 2 bases; junction bases outside the gene matches: 13. The V gene's germline CDR1 is SGHRS and CDR2 YFSETQ. The CDR3: CASSSNVPGQGITDTQYF. CDR3 DNA sequence: TGCGCCAGCAGCTCGAACGTCCCGGGACAGGGAATCACAGATACGCAGTATTTT.

CDR3 nucleotide sequence: TGTGCCAGCAGCGCGGCGAATCTCCCTGGGGGGGGGAGGGAGACCCAGTACTTC. This translates into CASSAANLPGGGRETQYF. The chain employs TRBV5-4 and TRBJ2-5, with TRBD2 identical over 7 bases. V gave up 4 bases and J gave up 5 bases; unmatched junction bases: 20. This CDR3 has 18 amino acids. CDR1 is SGHNT and CDR2 is YYREEE in the germline V gene (reference sequence).

The chain uses TRBV11-3 and TRBJ2-1, with D possibly matching TRBD2 (5 bases). CDR1 is SGHNT, CDR2 YENEEA, per germline. V gave up 3 bases and J gave up 0 bases, with 9 bases separating them. The CDR3 is 15 amino acids. The chain's CDR3 is CASSFLASSYNEQFF. CDR3 in DNA: TGTGCCAGCAGCTTTTTAGCGAGCTCCTACAATGAGCAGTTCTTC. The variable domain in full, completed from reference TRBV11-3 and TRBJ2-1, reads EAGVVQSPRYKIIEKKQPVAFWCNPISGHNTLYWYLQNLGQGPELLIRYENEEAVDDSQLPKDRFSAERLKGVDSTLKIQPAELGDSAVYLCASSFLASSYNEQFFGPGTRLTVL.

This chain links TRBV7-9 with TRBJ2-7; 8 positions match TRBD2. This CDR3 comprises 16 residues. V shed 2 bases and J 0 bases; nucleotides not matched to a gene: 6. In germline, CDR1 is SEHNR, CDR2 FQNEAQ (reference sequence). CDR3 DNA: TGTGCCAGCAGCTTAACCATAGCGGGAAACTCCTACGAGCAGTACTTC. Amino acid sequence: CASSLTIAGNSYEQYF.

The rearrangement links TRBV19 to TRBJ1-1; D gene ambiguous. Germline-derived CDR1 and CDR2 are LNHDA and SQIVND (reference sequence). This CDR3 contains 14 residues. Trimming shortened V by 5 bases and J by 0 bases, and 10 bases separated the two germline ends. In DNA, the CDR3 is TGTGCCAGTAGTCTTCGGGGTGTGAACACTGAAGCTTTCTTT. Amino acid sequence: CASSLRGVNTEAFF.

V is TRBV18 and J is TRBJ1-3; 11 bases line up with TRBD1. Trimming at V came to 7 bases and at J to 4 bases, leaving 3 bases not matched to a gene. The germline V gene has CDR1 KGHSH and CDR2 LQKENI. The CDR3 has 14 amino acids. The CDR3 reads CASWDRGSGNTIYF. In DNA form, the CDR3 reads TGTGCCAGCTGGGACAGGGGGTCCGGAAACACCATATATTTT.

This chain uses TRBV19 with TRBJ2-2; a possible D gene is TRBD2 (6 bases). The CDR3 runs 16 residues. Germline CDR1 is LNHDA and CDR2 is SQIVND (reference sequence). Trimming took off 6 bases at V and 2 bases at J, with 16 bases between the two ends. CDR3 in DNA: TGTGCCAGTAGAATGGGTTTCGGGACTAACACCGGGGAGCTGTTTTTT. It is translated as CASRMGFGTNTGELFF.

The chain joins TRBV5-6 to TRBJ2-7; D possibly corresponds to TRBD2 (5 bases). Germline lookup yields CDR1 SGHDT and CDR2 YYEEEE. Trimming pared 4 bases from V and 3 bases from J, leaving 17 bases between. CDR3 length: 15 amino acids. CDR3 sequence reads: CASSPGGGEGYEQYF. DNA of the CDR3: TGTGCCAGCAGCCCCGGCGGAGGAGAGGGCTACGAGCAGTACTTC.

CDR3 nucleotide sequence: TGTGCCAGCAGTCTACGACAGGGGGCAGAGTGGAATCAGCCCCAGCATTTT. Translation gives CASSLRQGAEWNQPQHF. The gene calls are TRBV6-6 and TRBJ1-5; TRBD1 agrees at 10 bases. The CDR3 spans 17 residues. V shed 5 bases and J 4 bases; nucleotides not matched to a gene: 11. Germline V gives CDR1 MNHNY, CDR2 SVGAGI (reference sequence).

The chain links TRBV6-5 to TRBJ1-2, with a weak D call TRBD1 (6 bases). Trimming removed 6 bases from V and 4 bases from J, with 9 bases in between. CDR3 length: 12 amino acids. The germline CDR1 and CDR2 sequences are MNHEY and SVGAGI. CDR3 amino acids: CASRLQGYGYTF. DNA for the CDR3: TGTGCCAGCAGGCTACAGGGCTATGGCTACACCTTC.

The rearrangement uses TRBV11-1 and TRBJ2-1, with D maybe TRBD2 (6 bases). Per the germline V gene, CDR1 is SGHAT and CDR2 is FQDESV (reference sequence). The V gene lost 5 bases and the J gene lost 1 base, with 15 bases spanning the gap. The CDR3 totals 16 residues. The chain's CDR3 is CASSEGLAISYNEQFF. CDR3 nucleotide sequence: TGTGCCAGCAGCGAGGGACTCGCTATATCCTACAATGAGCAGTTCTTC.

The rearrangement joins TRBV7-6 to TRBJ1-3; D gene ambiguous. Trimming removed 4 bases from V and 0 bases from J, with 13 bases in between. Per the germline V gene, CDR1 is SGHVS and CDR2 is FNYEAQ. CDR3 size: 16 residues. In DNA, the CDR3 is TGTGCCAGCAGCTCAGACCACAGTTACTCTGGAAACACCATATATTTT. It translates to CASSSDHSYSGNTIYF.

The chain recombines TRBV5-1 with TRBJ2-7, with a weak D call TRBD1 (6 bases). This CDR3 is 18 amino acids long. Trimming took off 0 bases at V and 0 bases at J, with 19 bases between the two ends. Germline CDR1 reads SGHRS; CDR2 reads YFSETQ. The CDR3 is CASSLGKPGHHISYEQYF. The CDR3 coding sequence is TGCGCCAGCAGCTTGGGGAAACCGGGACACCATATCTCCTACGAGCAGTACTTC.

A word on this clone: Distinct nucleotide sequences in the sample also encode this CDR3. The chain carries TRBV19 and TRBJ2-7; D perhaps matches TRBD1 (6 bases). With 5 bases removed from V and 3 bases from J, the gap between germline ends came to 11 bases. This CDR3 is 13 amino acids long. Germline V lookup: CDR1 LNHDA, CDR2 SQIVND (reference sequence). The CDR3 DNA sequence: TGTGCCAGTAGTCTAGGCAGGGGCTACGAGCAGTACTTC. Translated: CASSLGRGYEQYF.

This clone appeared a single time. This sequence joins TRBV2 and TRBJ2-5; D may be TRBD2 (5 bases). The CDR3 is 12 residues long. The germline gives CDR1 SNHLY, CDR2 FYNNEI. The V end was cut by 5 bases, the J end by 7 bases, with 11 bases between. The CDR3 sequence: CASSPDFLTQYF. The CDR3 DNA reads TGTGCCAGCAGTCCGGACTTCCTGACCCAGTACTTC.

V usage is TRBV12-3 or TRBV12-4 and J usage is TRBJ2-5, with D possibly TRBD2 on 6 matching bases. V gave up 4 bases and J gave up 5 bases, with 11 bases separating them. The CDR3 runs 13 residues. CDR3 in DNA: TGTGCCAGCAGTTCGACTAGAAGGGAGACCCAGTACTTC. It encodes CASSSTRRETQYF.

The chain employs TRBV5-1 and TRBJ2-7; TRBD1 is a possible D gene (6 bases). V lost 4 bases to trimming and J lost 3 bases, with 20 bases between them. The CDR3 is 16 amino acids. Germline V gives CDR1 SGHRS, CDR2 YFSETQ. CDR3: CASSPKTGMFLYEQYF. The CDR3 region has the DNA TGCGCCAGCAGCCCAAAGACAGGAATGTTCCTCTACGAGCAGTACTTC.

The rearrangement uses TRBV4-1 and TRBJ2-7; possibly TRBD1 for D (5 bases). CDR3 length equals 14 residues. Germline CDR1 and CDR2: MGHRA and YSYEKL. The germline V and J ends were trimmed by 4 bases and 2 bases, with 12 bases remaining between them. The CDR3 nucleotides read TGCGCCAGCAGCCTGGGGCTCGCTGCCTACGAGCAGTACTTC. Protein sequence: CASSLGLAAYEQYF.

V is TRBV21-1 and J is TRBJ2-1; TRBD2, the table's D call, lacks a check against the DNA. TRBV21-1 is designated a pseudogene. This CDR3 has 16 residues. CDR3 residues: CASSKARLAGYNEQFF. The CDR3 nucleotides read TGTGCCAGCAGCAAAGCGCGGCTAGCGGGCTACAATGAGCAGTTCTTC.

The chain has TRBV7-7 and TRBJ1-3; D possibly corresponds to TRBD1 (5 bases). Germline assignment: CDR1 SSHAT and CDR2 FNYEAQ (reference sequence). V was shortened by 0 bases and J by 4 bases, with 10 bases between the two germline ends. This CDR3 has 15 residues. Here the CDR3 reads CASSLAGRAGNTIYF. The CDR3 DNA reads as TGTGCCAGCAGCTTAGCTGGCAGGGCAGGAAACACCATATATTTT. The full variable domain, rest sourced from reference TRBV7-7 and TRBJ1-3, is GAGVSQSPRYKVTKRGQDVTLRCDPISSHATLYWYQQALGQGPEFLTYFNYEAQPDKSGLPSDRFSAERPEGSISTLTIQRTEQRDSAMYRCASSLAGRAGNTIYFGEGSWLTVV.

The gene calls are TRBV6-5 and TRBJ2-7, with TRBD1 identical over 9 bases. V lost 6 bases and J lost 5; bases outside the gene matches: 11. This CDR3 comprises 15 residues. Germline V gene sequence: CDR1 MNHEY, CDR2 SVGAGI. The CDR3 DNA is TGTGCCAGCAGCACATCCGGGACAGGGACCAACGAGCAGTACTTC. This encodes CASSTSGTGTNEQYF.

V is TRBV3-1 (or the pseudogene TRBV3-2) and J is TRBJ2-5; 15 bases agree with TRBD2. This CDR3 region has 14 residues. J gave up 7 bases and V 7 bases, and 4 bases lay outside the gene matches. Germline-derived CDR1 and CDR2 are LGHDT and YNNKEL (reference sequence). The CDR3, as DNA: TGTGCCAGCACCGCGGGACTAGCGGGGGGGACCCAGTACTTC. Protein: CASTAGLAGGTQYF.

In its sample, this clone was seen once. The CDR3 reads CASSYAGTGGWEQYF. In nucleotides, the CDR3 is TGTGCCAGCAGTTACGCCGGGACAGGGGGTTGGGAGCAGTACTTC. This rearrangement joins TRBV6-5 to TRBJ2-7, with TRBD1 matching over 11 bases. The CDR3 has 15 amino acids. Germline CDR1 and CDR2: MNHEY and SVGAGI. Unmatched junction bases numbered 7, after V lost 2 bases and J lost 7 bases.

This clone was observed a handful of times. CDR3 amino acids: CASGSRQNTGELFF. Here the CDR3 DNA reads TGTGCTAGTGGTTCGAGACAGAACACCGGGGAGCTGTTTTTT. The chain carries TRBV12-5 and TRBJ2-2; no reliable D call. This CDR3 is built from 14 residues. Trimming left V 4 bases short and J 1 base short, with 7 bases between. Germline CDR1 and CDR2: LGHNT and FRNRAP.

In this sample, this clone turned up a few times. The CDR3: CASSQDVRASQPQHF. The CDR3 DNA sequence: TGTGCCAGCAGCCAAGATGTCCGGGCTAGCCAGCCCCAGCATTTT. The chain uses TRBV3-1 (or the pseudogene TRBV3-2) and TRBJ1-5; no firm D call. This CDR3 region has 15 residues. V dropped 0 bases and J dropped 7 bases, with 13 bases sitting between them. Germline-derived CDR1 and CDR2 are LGHDT and YNNKEL (reference sequence).